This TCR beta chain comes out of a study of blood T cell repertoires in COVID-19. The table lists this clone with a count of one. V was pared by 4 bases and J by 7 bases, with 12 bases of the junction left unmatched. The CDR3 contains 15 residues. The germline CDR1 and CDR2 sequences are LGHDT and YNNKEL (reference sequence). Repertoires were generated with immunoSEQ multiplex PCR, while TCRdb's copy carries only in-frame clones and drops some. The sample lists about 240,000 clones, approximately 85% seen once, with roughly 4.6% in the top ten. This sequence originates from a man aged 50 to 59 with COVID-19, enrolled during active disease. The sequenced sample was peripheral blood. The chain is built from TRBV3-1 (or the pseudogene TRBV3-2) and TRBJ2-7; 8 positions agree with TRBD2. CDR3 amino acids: CASSPSGPNPLEQYF. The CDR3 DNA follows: TGTGCCAGCAGCCCTAGCGGGCCCAACCCCCTGGAGCAGTACTTC.